One sample yielded the 3 T cell receptor beta chains listed below, sequenced in a study of blood T cell repertoires in COVID-19. Sequenced by immunoSEQ multiplex PCR; TCRdb stores in-frame clones only, minus some. The data contain around 47,000 clones, 80% to 90% of them singletons. Sequenced: peripheral blood. These receptors were taken from a man aged 35 to 55 with COVID-19, enrolled during active disease.

V usage is TRBV27 and J usage is TRBJ1-3; 7 positions agree with TRBD1. This CDR3 is built from 15 residues. J lost 4 bases, V lost 2 bases, and 5 bases had no gene match. Per the germline V gene, CDR1 is MNHEY and CDR2 is SMNVEV (reference sequence). In nucleotides, the CDR3 is TGTGCCAGCAGTTTACGATACAGGGGCGGAAACACCATATATTTT. Its translation: CASSLRYRGGNTIYF.

V is TRBV7-9 and J is TRBJ2-5; no reliable D call. This CDR3 is 14 amino acids long. CDR1 and CDR2 (germline): SEHNR, FQNEAQ (reference sequence). V shed 1 base and J shed 1 base, with 7 bases lying between them. The CDR3 reads CASSLVQFQETQYF. The CDR3 DNA reads as TGTGCCAGCAGCTTAGTCCAGTTCCAAGAGACCCAGTACTTC.

The chain uses TRBV10-3 and TRBJ1-1, with unresolved D. This CDR3 comprises 14 residues. Trimming left V 6 bases short and J 0 bases short, with 11 bases between. Germline V gene sequence: CDR1 ENHRY, CDR2 SYGVKD. The CDR3 DNA reads TGTGCCATCAGCGCGACACACTTGAACACTGAAGCTTTCTTT. It is translated as CAISATHLNTEAFF.